These 15 T cell receptor beta chains were all obtained from the same sample, sequenced in a study of shared clonotypes between healthy human individuals. Naive CD8 cells lacked CD45RO, underwent positive selection for CCR7 and left out terminally differentiated effector memory CD45RA+ cells. Clones were read by immunoSEQ multiplex PCR, and TCRdb kept only the in-frame ones, dropping some. Among around 1.9 million clones, just over 90% were seen once, and the ten largest hold 1.5% to 2%. Sequencing was done on a sample of naive CD8+ T cells from PBMCs. Receptor source: a man younger than 35 in good health. Some clones in this sample may be carry-over from other donors' samples.

The genes are TRBV2 and TRBJ2-1; no clear D. CDR3 size: 14 residues. Trimming took 6 bases from V and 4 from J, leaving 13 bases between them. Germline CDR1 SNHLY, CDR2 FYNNEI. CDR3 sequence reads: CASSNLVLYNEQFF. As DNA, the CDR3 is TGTGCCAGCAGCAATTTAGTGCTGTACAATGAGCAGTTCTTC.

This clone appeared once. The gene calls are TRBV28 and TRBJ2-2; D perhaps matches TRBD2 (5 bases). There are 15 residues in the CDR3. Per germline, CDR1 MDHEN and CDR2 SYDVKM. V dropped 11 bases and J dropped 2 bases, with 18 bases sitting between them. The CDR3 spells CAATPPGINTGELFF. The CDR3 nucleotides read TGTGCCGCCACGCCTCCCGGGATTAACACCGGGGAGCTGTTTTTT. The full variable domain, rest sourced from reference TRBV28 and TRBJ2-2, is DVKVTQSSRYLVKRTGEKVFLECVQDMDHENMFWYRQDPGLGLRLIYFSYDVKMKEKGDIPEGYSVSREKKERFSLILESASTNQTSMYLCAATPPGINTGELFFGEGSRLTVL.

The chain uses TRBV28 and TRBJ1-2, with D tentatively TRBD1 (6 bases). The CDR3 spans 13 residues. Germline V gives CDR1 MDHEN, CDR2 SYDVKM. Trimming left V 2 bases short and J 7 bases short, with 11 bases between. This CDR3 reads CASSLARQVGYTF. The CDR3 bases are TGTGCCAGCAGTTTAGCCCGACAGGTTGGCTACACCTTC.

The chain is built from TRBV11-2 and TRBJ2-3; 7 bases map to TRBD2. CDR3 length equals 17 residues. With V trimmed by 4 bases and J by 1 base, 11 bases remained unmatched. Germline CDR1 is SGHAT and CDR2 is FQNNGV. The CDR3 loop is CASSYPREAGRTDTQYF. CDR3 in DNA: TGTGCCAGCAGCTACCCCCGGGAAGCGGGGCGCACAGATACGCAGTATTTT.

The chain has TRBV14 and TRBJ2-3; D not certain. CDR3 size: 13 residues. Deletions cut 4 bases from V and 3 bases from J, with 8 bases between. Germline V lookup: CDR1 SGHDN, CDR2 FVKESK. DNA of the CDR3: TGTGCCAGCAGCCTCTATCGAACAGATACGCAGTATTTT. It yields the protein CASSLYRTDTQYF.

The chain couples TRBV19 to TRBJ2-7, with D perhaps given as TRBD1 or TRBD2 (7 bases each). Trimming cost V 10 bases and J 2 bases, with 15 bases left between them. The CDR3 runs 13 residues. CDR1 and CDR2 from the germline V gene are LNHDA and SQIVND (reference sequence). The CDR3 reads CATTGEGTYEQYF. The CDR3 nucleotides read TGTGCCACCACAGGGGAGGGGACCTACGAGCAGTACTTC.

Details on this clone: This sample also contains other DNA sequences that code for the same CDR3. The gene calls are TRBV9 and TRBJ1-1, with D tentatively TRBD1 (5 bases). Germline CDR1 and CDR2: SGDLS and YYNGEE. V lost 0 bases and J lost 1, with 7 bases in between. This CDR3 comprises 14 residues. CDR3 loop: CASSVGGRNTEAFF. In DNA, the CDR3 is TGTGCCAGCAGCGTAGGGGGGAGGAACACTGAAGCTTTCTTT.

The chain carries TRBV14 and TRBJ2-2, with 7 nucleotides matching TRBD2. Germline CDR1 and CDR2: SGHDN and FVKESK. Trimming took 1 base from V and 6 from J; bases not matched to a gene: 5. The CDR3 covers 15 residues. CDR3 amino acids: CASSQVPRGAGELFF. The CDR3 DNA follows: TGTGCCAGCAGCCAAGTCCCCCGGGGGGCCGGGGAGCTGTTTTTT.

V gene TRBV9 combines with J gene TRBJ2-3; D perhaps matches TRBD1 (5 bases). CDR3 length: 16 amino acids. Trimming cost V 3 bases and J 4 bases, with 18 bases left between them. Germline loops: CDR1 SGDLS, CDR2 YYNGEE. In DNA form, the CDR3 reads TGTGCCAGCAGCGGGGGCGGTGGGTTCAAAGCAGATACGCAGTATTTT. Translating gives CASSGGGGFKADTQYF.

The chain carries TRBV9 and TRBJ1-3, with 11 bases aligning to TRBD1. Germline CDR1 reads SGDLS; CDR2 reads YYNGEE. V lost 3 bases to trimming and J lost 0 bases; unmatched junction nucleotides: 5. The CDR3 has 17 amino acids. CDR3 bases: TGTGCCAGCAGCGCCGGGACAGGGGGTCCCTCTGGAAACACCATATATTTT. Protein product: CASSAGTGGPSGNTIYF.

On this clone: Other DNA sequences in the same sample also yield this CDR3. This rearrangement joins TRBV27 to TRBJ2-1; D remains ambiguous. CDR3 length: 13 amino acids. Trimming removed 3 bases from V and 2 bases from J, with 5 bases in between. From germline, CDR1 is MNHEY and CDR2 SMNVEV (reference sequence). DNA for the CDR3: TGTGCCAGCAGTTTGTCCCCCTACAATGAGCAGTTCTTC. Translating gives CASSLSPYNEQFF.

The V and J genes are TRBV10-3 and TRBJ1-3; D gene ambiguous. With 11 bases removed from V and 3 bases from J, the gap between germline ends came to 14 bases. The CDR3 spans 13 residues. CDR1 is ENHRY, CDR2 SYGVKD, per germline. The CDR3 region is CAVHPGGGNTIYF. Here the CDR3 DNA reads TGTGCCGTACATCCGGGTGGTGGAAACACCATATATTTT.

The genes are TRBV6-5 and TRBJ1-2; 7 bases fit TRBD1. After removal of 4 bases from V and 5 bases from J, the junction contained 7 bases not matched to a gene. The CDR3 loop spans 14 amino acids. The germline V gene has CDR1 MNHEY and CDR2 SVGAGI. This CDR3 reads CASSSPVGQYGYTF. In DNA form, the CDR3 reads TGTGCCAGCAGTTCCCCCGTGGGACAGTATGGCTACACCTTC.

The chain couples TRBV10-3 to TRBJ1-1; 7 bases match TRBD1. CDR1 and CDR2 from the germline V gene are ENHRY and SYGVKD. The junction had 4 bases not matched to a gene; V was cut back by 5 bases and J by 4 bases. The length of the CDR3 is 13 residues. CDR3 DNA: TGTGCCATCAGTAACAACAGGGGCACTGAAGCTTTCTTT. Its protein product is CAISNNRGTEAFF.

A note on this clone: The CDR3 carries no conserved terminal phenylalanine or tryptophan, so it likely arises from a read error. The DNA is left out, because the CDR3 cannot be placed on it with certainty; the CDR3 is given as TCRdb lists it. V usage is TRBV6-5 and J usage is TRBJ1-2; the table's D call, TRBD1, was not checked against the DNA. The CDR3 numbers 9 amino acids, ends counted. CDR1 is MNHEY, CDR2 SVGAGI, per germline. Here the CDR3 reads CASSYARMS.